This T cell receptor beta chain stems from a study of control samples from healthy donors and cancer patients. Both ends counted, the CDR3 spans 8 residues. Germline V lookup: CDR1 DFQATT, CDR2 SNEGSKA (reference sequence). This clone was counted a single time. This is likely a read error, given that the CDR3 carries no conserved phenylalanine or tryptophan at its end. Because the CDR3's place on the DNA is in doubt, the DNA is left out and the CDR3 is given as listed by TCRdb. Profiling relied on immunoSEQ multiplex PCR, and the TCRdb table lists in-frame clones only, not all of them. The sample contains approximately 150,000 clones, 89% of which appear only once.

The J gene is TRBJ2-7, the V gene TRBV20-1; the DNA was not compared with TRBD1, the D call given in the table. The sequenced material came from blood. The TCR comes from a man younger than 40 in good health. The CDR3: CSALTSSP.